This T cell receptor beta chain was recorded in a study of T cells in Graves' hyperthyroidism and ophthalmopathy. Study-level findings and limits: The majority of expanded thyroid clonotypes above 0.001 also appeared in blood.

RNA transcripts yielded amplified TCR beta CDR3 regions. When the TCR CDR3 underwent first-round RT-PCR, the HTBI primer set was used. From the multiplex PCR reads, TCRdb called clonotypes with MiXCR, one entry per CDR3 protein. The sample shows around 600,000 distinct CDR3 sequences, 13% to 15% of them seen only once. This clonotype came up many times. Its target is unknown. CDR3 size: 14 residues. Germline V gene sequence: CDR1 DFQATT, CDR2 SNEGSKA (reference sequence). Losses at the gene ends were 1 base for V and 2 bases for J; bases not matched to a gene: 4. The PBMCs had their origin in more than 9.5 ml of fresh peripheral blood.

The receptor comes from a woman under 30 with Graves' ophthalmopathy. The sample consisted of blood. The chain has TRBV20-1 and TRBJ2-5; 7 nucleotides line up with TRBD1. This CDR3 reads CSARVRDSQETQYF. The CDR3 nucleotides read TGCAGTGCTAGAGTGAGGGACAGTCAAGAGACCCAGTACTTC.